The 28 T cell receptor beta chains below come from one sample, sequenced in a study of T cells in Graves' hyperthyroidism and ophthalmopathy. From RNA transcripts, TCR beta CDR3 regions were amplified. First-round RT-PCR targeting the TCR CDR3 was performed with the HTBI primer set. From the multiplex PCR reads, TCRdb called clonotypes with MiXCR, one entry per CDR3 protein. The sample holds around 700,000 distinct CDR3 sequences, about 17% seen once. Sequencing input: blood. These receptors were obtained from a woman aged 45-60 years with Graves' hyperthyroidism that later progressed to Graves' ophthalmopathy.

This clonotype has a single count. V usage is TRBV4-1 and J usage is TRBJ1-1, with 8 bases lining up with TRBD1. Germline CDR1 MGHRA, CDR2 YSYEKL. CDR3 length: 17 residues. J lost 4 bases, V lost 2 bases, and 12 bases had no gene match. The CDR3 nucleotides are TGCGCCAGCAGCCAACTCGGGAGGCAGGGGGCTTCCACTGAAGCTTTCTTT. The encoded protein is CASSQLGRQGASTEAFF.

This clonotype occurred a few times. The chain recombines TRBV3-1 with TRBJ2-5, with 15 bases that match TRBD2. CDR3 length: 19 amino acids. CDR1 and CDR2 (germline): LGHDT, YNNKEL (reference sequence). V shed 1 base, J shed 3 bases, and the junction held 9 bases outside the gene matches. The DNA of the CDR3 is TGTGCCAGCAGCCAAGTAGCTTGGACTAGCGGGGGGGTAAAAGAGACCCAGTACTTC. As protein: CASSQVAWTSGGVKETQYF.

This clonotype was observed a handful of times. The chain is built from TRBV7-2 and TRBJ1-1; 8 nucleotides line up with TRBD1. V gave up 6 bases and J gave up 4 bases; unmatched junction bases: 7. Per germline, CDR1 SGHTA and CDR2 FQGNSA. The CDR3 contains 14 residues. Here the CDR3 DNA reads TGTGCCAGCAGTTTCATGACAGGGGTCACTGAAGCTTTCTTT. Protein sequence: CASSFMTGVTEAFF.

This clonotype was detected ten times or more. CDR3 in amino acids: CASSEGGQFQPQHF. In nucleotides, the CDR3 is TGTGCCAGCAGTGAGGGCGGTCAGTTCCAGCCCCAGCATTTT. This chain joins TRBV2 and TRBJ1-5; D is undetermined. V gave up 3 bases and J gave up 7 bases, with 13 bases separating them. This CDR3 is built from 14 residues. The germline gives CDR1 SNHLY, CDR2 FYNNEI.

This clonotype showed up just a few times. The chain recombines TRBV24-1 with TRBJ2-3, with D possibly being TRBD2 (7 bases). Deletions cut 9 bases from V and 2 bases from J, with 8 bases between. This CDR3 spans 12 amino acids. Germline loops: CDR1 KGHDR, CDR2 SFDVKD. The CDR3 bases are TGTGCCACCGCGGGGGCCACAGATACGCAGTATTTT. Translating gives CATAGATDTQYF.

This sequence joins TRBV4-2 and TRBJ2-2, with a tentative D call TRBD1 (5 bases). The V and J ends lost 4 bases and 6 bases respectively, with 9 bases between them. CDR1 is LGHNA, CDR2 YNFKEQ, per germline. This CDR3 has 13 amino acids. CDR3 amino acids: CASSPRVSGELFF. The DNA for the CDR3 is TGTGCCAGCAGCCCCAGGGTTTCCGGGGAGCTGTTTTTT.

This clonotype was seen many times. J is TRBJ1-1 and V is TRBV5-1, with D perhaps TRBD1 (5 bases). The CDR3 consists of 13 residues. Trimming shortened V by 2 bases and J by 4 bases, and 9 bases separated the two germline ends. In germline, CDR1 is SGHRS, CDR2 YFSETQ. CDR3 amino acids: CASSFSGTTEAFF. In nucleotides, the CDR3 is TGCGCCAGCAGCTTTTCAGGGACCACTGAAGCTTTCTTT.

The genes are TRBV3-1 and TRBJ1-5; 7 positions agree with TRBD1. There are 14 residues in the CDR3. With 4 bases clipped from V and 7 bases from J, the junction kept 7 bases outside the gene matches. CDR1 and CDR2 (germline): LGHDT, YNNKEL (reference sequence). The CDR3 DNA follows: TGTGCCAGCAGCCGAAGACAGGGTTGGCAGCCCCAGCATTTT. It yields the protein CASSRRQGWQPQHF.

Here the CDR3 reads CSVELAGIDEQFF. CDR3 bases: TGCAGCGTTGAACTCGCAGGGATCGATGAGCAGTTCTTC. The V call is TRBV29-1, the J call TRBJ2-1; D might be TRBD1 (5 bases). The CDR3 spans 13 residues. Germline V lookup: CDR1 SQVTM, CDR2 ANQGSEA. V shed 2 bases and J shed 8 bases, with 13 bases lying between them.

There are many counts of this clonotype. The gene calls are TRBV7-2 and TRBJ1-2; maybe TRBD1 (5 bases). This CDR3 has 15 residues. V gave up 5 bases and J gave up 0 bases, with 13 bases separating them. The germline CDR1 and CDR2 sequences are SGHTA and FQGNSA. The CDR3 DNA is TGTGCCAGCAGCGAAACAGGAGAACCTAACTATGGCTACACCTTC. This gives the protein CASSETGEPNYGYTF.

Regarding this clonotype: At one end the junction does not follow the germline gene, possibly because of a read error. The rearrangement joins TRBV6-1 to TRBJ2-2; D possibly uses TRBD1 or TRBD2 (6 bases each). The CDR3 runs to 17 residues. Germline lookup yields CDR1 MNHNS and CDR2 SASEGT. The CDR3 reads CAGSLGGQLLDTGELFF. CDR3 bases: TGTGCCGGCAGTCTGGGAGGACAGTTATTGGACACCGGGGAGCTGTTTTTT.

In its sample, this clonotype was seen a few times. The genes are TRBV20-1 and TRBJ2-3; possible D gene TRBD2, 5 bases. Trimming pared 6 bases from V and 1 base from J, leaving 8 bases between. CDR1 is DFQATT and CDR2 is SNEGSKA in the germline V gene (reference sequence). The CDR3 is made up of 12 amino acids. Here the CDR3 DNA reads TGCAGTGCAGGACTTCGCACAGATACGCAGTATTTT. This sequence encodes CSAGLRTDTQYF.

This clonotype was seen a handful of times. The rearrangement joins TRBV19 to TRBJ1-1; D gene unclear. Germline V lookup: CDR1 LNHDA, CDR2 SQIVND (reference sequence). V lost 3 bases and J lost 4, with 12 bases in between. The CDR3 has 14 amino acids. DNA of the CDR3: TGTGCCAGTAGTATGGTGGACCTCGGCACTGAAGCTTTCTTT. It specifies CASSMVDLGTEAFF.

This clonotype was found a few times. The chain recombines TRBV20-1 with TRBJ1-1; D remains ambiguous. Germline assignment: CDR1 DFQATT and CDR2 SNEGSKA (reference sequence). V gave up 3 bases and J gave up 4 bases, with 12 bases separating them. This CDR3 region has 13 residues. The CDR3 reads CSASPRRLTEAFF. CDR3 bases: TGCAGTGCTAGTCCTCGGAGGCTCACTGAAGCTTTCTTT.

This clonotype appeared many times. This chain uses TRBV5-5 with TRBJ2-1, with a tentative D call TRBD1 (5 bases). Germline-derived CDR1 and CDR2 are SGHKS and YYEKEE (reference sequence). Trimming stripped 5 bases from V and 6 bases from J, with 9 bases between. The CDR3 has 12 residues. The CDR3 spells CASRGLSNEQFF. The CDR3 region has the DNA TGTGCCAGCAGGGGGCTCAGCAATGAGCAGTTCTTC.

This sequence joins TRBV2 and TRBJ1-5; no clear D gene. Germline assignment: CDR1 SNHLY and CDR2 FYNNEI. V shed 6 bases and J shed 0 bases, with 12 bases lying between them. The CDR3 consists of 15 residues. CDR3 DNA: TGTGCCAGCAGCTTGTGGGAGACTAGCAATCAGCCCCAGCATTTT. Its translation: CASSLWETSNQPQHF.

In DNA form, the CDR3 reads TGTGCCAGCAGCGTCGATTCGGGGGTATATGGCTACACCTTC. Its translation: CASSVDSGVYGYTF. The chain joins TRBV9 to TRBJ1-2; perhaps TRBD1 as D (5 bases). CDR1 is SGDLS and CDR2 is YYNGEE in the germline V gene. V lost 2 bases, J lost 5 bases, and 13 bases lay in between. This CDR3 has 14 amino acids.

The CDR3 protein is CASSPPRDSGANVLTF. The CDR3, as DNA: TGCGCCAGCAGCCCCCCCAGGGACTCTGGGGCCAACGTCCTGACTTTC. The J gene is TRBJ2-6, the V gene TRBV5-1; D might be TRBD1 (5 bases). Trimming shortened V by 4 bases and J by 0 bases, and 11 bases separated the two germline ends. Germline assignment: CDR1 SGHRS and CDR2 YFSETQ. The CDR3 sequence is 16 residues long. Complete variable domain (other parts from reference TRBV5-1 and TRBJ2-6): KAGVTQTPRYLIKTRGQQVTLSCSPISGHRSVSWYQQTPGQGLQFLFEYFSETQRNKGNFPGRFSGRQFSNSRSEMNVSTLELGDSALYLCASSPPRDSGANVLTFGAGSRLTVL.

This clonotype occurred many times. The chain combines TRBV7-3 with TRBJ2-7; TRBD1 aligns across 11 bases. The CDR3 contains 17 residues. Germline assignment: CDR1 SGHTA and CDR2 FQGTGA. J lost 7 bases, V lost 4 bases, and 15 bases had no gene match. The CDR3 reads CASSSHTGTGGTSEQYF. The CDR3 nucleotides are TGTGCCAGCAGCTCGCACACCGGGACAGGGGGGACTTCGGAGCAGTACTTC.

The chain joins TRBV6-1 to TRBJ2-5, with D perhaps TRBD1 (6 bases). The CDR3 spans 10 residues. Germline V CDR1 and CDR2: MNHNS, SASEGT. The germline V and J ends were trimmed by 7 bases and 13 bases, with 13 bases remaining between them. The CDR3 region has the DNA TGTGCCAGCATCAGGGGCCTGGTGTACTTC. Amino acid sequence: CASIRGLVYF.

The rearrangement links TRBV27 to TRBJ2-3; TRBD2 agrees at 10 bases. CDR1 and CDR2 (germline): MNHEY, SMNVEV (reference sequence). Trimming cost V 5 bases and J 4 bases; bases outside gene matches: 9. The CDR3 has 16 residues. CDR3 loop: CASSPTGLARADTQYF. CDR3 DNA sequence: TGTGCCAGCAGTCCCACGGGACTAGCGCGGGCAGATACGCAGTATTTT.

This clonotype has at least ten counts. The chain has TRBV20-1 and TRBJ2-5, with D perhaps TRBD2 (6 bases). V was shortened by 6 bases and J by 2 bases, with 16 bases between the two germline ends. Germline V gene lookup returns CDR1 DFQATT and CDR2 SNEGSKA (reference sequence). The CDR3 length is 14 residues. CDR3 nucleotides: TGCAGTGCCCGAGTCTCGGGGGAACAAGAGACCCAGTACTTC. Its translation: CSARVSGEQETQYF.

The chain employs TRBV5-1 and TRBJ1-1; D is possibly TRBD1 (6 bases). The CDR3 covers 15 residues. Germline CDR1 SGHRS, CDR2 YFSETQ. V lost 4 bases and J 1 base, leaving 14 bases between the germline ends. CDR3 region: CASSGRDMRNTEAFF. Written as DNA, the CDR3 is TGCGCCAGCAGCGGCAGGGACATGCGGAACACTGAAGCTTTCTTT.

The table lists this clonotype with many counts. This sequence joins TRBV6-5 and TRBJ2-1; the match to TRBD2 covers 11 bases. Trimming at V came to 6 bases and at J to 4 bases, leaving 5 bases not matched to a gene. In germline, CDR1 is MNHEY, CDR2 SVGAGI. The CDR3 contains 15 residues. CDR3 sequence: CASSYSGGDYNEQFF. CDR3 in DNA: TGTGCCAGCAGCTATAGCGGGGGGGATTACAATGAGCAGTTCTTC.

This chain links TRBV5-1 with TRBJ1-6; perhaps TRBD1 as D (5 bases). In germline, CDR1 is SGHRS, CDR2 YFSETQ. The V and J ends lost 5 bases and 5 bases respectively, with 8 bases between them. The CDR3 consists of 13 residues. The CDR3 DNA is TGCGCCAGCAGGACAGACGATAATTCACCCCTCCACTTT. It encodes CASRTDDNSPLHF. The complete variable domain, with remaining parts taken from reference TRBV5-1 and TRBJ1-6, reads KAGVTQTPRYLIKTRGQQVTLSCSPISGHRSVSWYQQTPGQGLQFLFEYFSETQRNKGNFPGRFSGRQFSNSRSEMNVSTLELGDSALYLCASRTDDNSPLHFGNGTRLTVT.

This clonotype has just a few counts. The rearrangement joins TRBV19 to TRBJ1-1; possible D gene TRBD1, 5 bases. The length of the CDR3 is 15 residues. V was clipped by 4 bases and J by 0 bases, with 12 bases between them. Germline CDR1 is LNHDA and CDR2 is SQIVND (reference sequence). The CDR3 nucleotides read TGTGCCAGTAGTACTAGGGACGGCATGAACACTGAAGCTTTCTTT. Protein: CASSTRDGMNTEAFF.

This clonotype was picked up a small number of times. This sequence joins TRBV5-1 and TRBJ1-2, with TRBD1 as a possible D gene (6 bases). V lost 3 bases and J 8 bases, leaving 23 bases between the germline ends. Germline CDR1 is SGHRS and CDR2 is YFSETQ. The CDR3 is 16 amino acids. Here the CDR3 reads CASSSIVQTGTQGYTF. CDR3 in DNA: TGCGCCAGCAGCTCCATAGTTCAAACAGGGACCCAAGGCTACACCTTC.

The CDR3 region has the DNA TGCAGTGCTCGCTCGCGGTGGGGAGCGTATGGCTACACCTTC. Translation: CSARSRWGAYGYTF. The rearrangement joins TRBV20-1 to TRBJ1-2; D not resolved. V was shortened by 5 bases and J by 5 bases, with 18 bases between the two germline ends. The germline V gene encodes CDR1 DFQATT and CDR2 SNEGSKA (reference sequence). The CDR3 is 14 amino acids.